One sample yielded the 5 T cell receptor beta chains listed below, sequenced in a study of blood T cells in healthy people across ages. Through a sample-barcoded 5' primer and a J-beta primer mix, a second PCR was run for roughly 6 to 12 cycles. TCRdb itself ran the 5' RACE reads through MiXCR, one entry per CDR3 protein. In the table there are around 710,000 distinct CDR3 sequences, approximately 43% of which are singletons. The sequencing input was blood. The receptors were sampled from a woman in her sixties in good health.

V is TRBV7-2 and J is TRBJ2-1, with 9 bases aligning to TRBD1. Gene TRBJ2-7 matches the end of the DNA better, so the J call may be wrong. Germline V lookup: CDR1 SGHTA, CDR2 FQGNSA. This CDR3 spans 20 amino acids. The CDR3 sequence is CASSLGSRQGGFFSYNEQYF. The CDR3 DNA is TGTGCCAGCAGCTTAGGTTCTCGACAGGGGGGATTTTTCTCCTACAATGAGCAGTACTTC.

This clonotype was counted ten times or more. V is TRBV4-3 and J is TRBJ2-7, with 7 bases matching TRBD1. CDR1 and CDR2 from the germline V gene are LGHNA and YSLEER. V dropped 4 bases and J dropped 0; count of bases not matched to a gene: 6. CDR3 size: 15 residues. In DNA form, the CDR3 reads TGCGCCAGCAGCCGGTACCGGGACAGCTCCTACGAGCAGTACTTC. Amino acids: CASSRYRDSSYEQYF.

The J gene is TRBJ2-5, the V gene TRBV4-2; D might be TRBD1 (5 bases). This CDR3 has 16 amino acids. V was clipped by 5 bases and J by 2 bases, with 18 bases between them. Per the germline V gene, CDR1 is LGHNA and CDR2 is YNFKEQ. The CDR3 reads CASSSRVGADQETQYF. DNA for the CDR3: TGTGCCAGCAGCTCCCGAGTTGGGGCGGATCAAGAGACCCAGTACTTC.

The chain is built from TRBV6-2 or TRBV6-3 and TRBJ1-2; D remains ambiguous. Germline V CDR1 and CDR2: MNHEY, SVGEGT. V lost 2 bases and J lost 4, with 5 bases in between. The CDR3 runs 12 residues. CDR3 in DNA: TGTGCCAGCAGTTACGGCCCCTATGGCTACACCTTC. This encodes CASSYGPYGYTF.

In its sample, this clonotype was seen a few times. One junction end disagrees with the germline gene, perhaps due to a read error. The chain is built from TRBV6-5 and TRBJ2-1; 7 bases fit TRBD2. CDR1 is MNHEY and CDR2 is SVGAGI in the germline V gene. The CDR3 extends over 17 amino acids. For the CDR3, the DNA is TGTGCCAGCAGTTATACGGCTAGCGGAACCACCTACGATGAGCAGTTCTTC. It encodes CASSYTASGTTYDEQFF.